This T cell receptor (beta chain) originates from a study of CD8 T cells in Susac syndrome. Reverse transcription of 0.5 to 1 ug RNA was performed with random hexamers. TCRdb called the immunoSEQ multiplex PCR reads again in MiXCR, with one record for every CDR3 protein. Among approximately 100,000 distinct CDR3 sequences listed, around nine tenths were seen once. The V gene lost 0 bases and the J gene lost 0 bases, with 10 bases spanning the gap. The CDR3 spans 16 residues. Germline CDR1 SGHRS, CDR2 YFSETQ. This receptor was identified in a human donor in good health. The rearrangement links TRBV5-1 to TRBJ2-1; D might be TRBD2 (6 bases). The sequencing input was CD4+ T cells from PBMCs. CDR3 DNA sequence: TGCGCCAGCAGCTTGGGGAGCGGGCCCTCCTACAATGAGCAGTTCTTC. Protein product: CASSLGSGPSYNEQFF.